The 13 T cell receptor beta chains in this list originate from one sample, sequenced in a study of blood T cell repertoires in COVID-19 (dated by TCRdb to 2018 to 2021). Library generation was performed with the immunoSEQ multiplex PCR assay. TCRdb took this table from immuneACCESS and kept in-frame rearrangements with V and J called. Such tables lack part of the clones; where checked against another copy, unresolved V genes explain under half of the gap, and the rest is unexplained. This sample has around 200,000 clones in its table, and roughly 86% of those were observed once. The top ten hold roughly 3% of the sample. Sequencing used peripheral blood. All receptors derive from an older man with acute or convalescent COVID-19.

The chain couples TRBV29-1 to TRBJ1-6; D gene unclear. The V end was cut by 7 bases, the J end by 6 bases, with 13 bases between. Per germline, CDR1 SQVTM and CDR2 ANQGSEA. This CDR3 region has 13 residues. The chain's CDR3 is CSGQYGPNSPLHF. In nucleotides, the CDR3 is TGCAGCGGTCAATATGGGCCTAATTCACCCCTCCACTTT.

This chain uses TRBV4-2 with TRBJ1-4, with D possibly being TRBD1 (6 bases). The CDR3 contains 15 residues. Germline CDR1 reads LGHNA; CDR2 reads YNFKEQ. V lost 4 bases to trimming and J lost 1 base, with 10 bases between them. The CDR3 loop is CASSLRGGTNEKLFF. CDR3 in DNA: TGTGCCAGCAGCCTGAGAGGGGGAACTAATGAAAAACTGTTTTTT.

V usage is TRBV7-7 and J usage is TRBJ1-6; TRBD1 agrees at 7 bases. This CDR3 is built from 16 residues. Unmatched junction bases numbered 8, after V lost 2 bases and J lost 7 bases. Germline values: CDR1 SSHAT, CDR2 FNYEAQ (reference sequence). The chain's CDR3 is CASSLLRQGRNSPLHF. The CDR3 bases are TGTGCCAGCAGCTTACTGCGACAGGGCCGCAATTCACCCCTCCACTTT.

This chain uses TRBV2 with TRBJ2-7; possible D gene TRBD1, 6 bases. Germline CDR1 reads SNHLY; CDR2 reads FYNNEI. The germline V and J ends were trimmed by 10 bases and 5 bases, with 18 bases remaining between them. The CDR3 is 13 amino acids. CDR3 DNA sequence: TGTGCCACCCTGGGCAGGGGCTGGGACGAGCAGTACTTC. Residues: CATLGRGWDEQYF.

The chain couples TRBV7-6 to TRBJ2-3, with D possibly TRBD1 on 5 matching bases. Trimming stripped 2 bases from V and 1 base from J, with 13 bases between. CDR3 size: 16 residues. Germline V gene sequence: CDR1 SGHVS, CDR2 FNYEAQ. The chain's CDR3 is CASSLLRTTRTDTQYF. CDR3 DNA sequence: TGTGCCAGCAGCTTATTAAGGACAACCCGCACAGATACGCAGTATTTT. The whole variable domain, filled in from reference TRBV7-6 and TRBJ2-3, reads GAGVSQSPRYKVTKRGQDVALRCDPISGHVSLYWYRQALGQGPEFLTYFNYEAQQDKSGLPNDRFSAERPEGSISTLTIQRTEQRDSAMYRCASSLLRTTRTDTQYFGPGTRLTVL.

This clone was observed a handful of times. Written as DNA, the CDR3 is TGTGCCAGCATGGAGTTTTGGGGGGGCCCGGGAGACGAGCAGTACTTC. Its protein product is CASMEFWGGPGDEQYF. The V gene is TRBV27, the J gene TRBJ2-7; D is possibly TRBD2 (7 bases). Germline V gene data show CDR1 as MNHEY and CDR2 as SMNVEV (reference sequence). This CDR3 is built from 16 residues. Trimming cost V 7 bases and J 5 bases, with 24 bases left between them.

The V and J genes are TRBV6-5 and TRBJ2-7, with a weak D call TRBD1 (5 bases). The CDR3 is made up of 13 amino acids. Between the trimmed V and J ends, which lost 6 bases and 2 bases, there was a span of 11 bases. Germline loops: CDR1 MNHEY, CDR2 SVGAGI. The CDR3 spells CASRLDRTYEQYF. The CDR3 DNA reads TGTGCCAGCAGGTTAGACAGAACCTACGAGCAGTACTTC.

This rearrangement joins TRBV6-4 to TRBJ2-1; D gene ambiguous. The germline V and J ends were trimmed by 10 bases and 0 bases, with 19 bases remaining between them. There are 16 residues in the CDR3. The V gene's germline CDR1 is MRHNA and CDR2 SNTAGT. CDR3 DNA: TGTGCCATCAGCCCCAGGAAAGTTAGCTCCTACAATGAGCAGTTCTTC. It yields the protein CAISPRKVSSYNEQFF.

The chain couples TRBV4-2 to TRBJ2-7; possibly TRBD1 or TRBD2 for D (10 bases each). Germline V gives CDR1 LGHNA, CDR2 YNFKEQ. The CDR3 totals 18 residues. The ends were cut back, 6 bases at V and 6 bases at J, with 30 bases in the middle. The CDR3 region is CASSTGTGVLAGLSEQYF. The CDR3, as DNA: TGTGCCAGCAGTACCGGGACAGGGGTACTAGCGGGGCTGAGCGAGCAGTACTTC.

This chain connects TRBV28 to TRBJ1-5; the D gene is possibly TRBD1 (5 bases). This CDR3 has 14 amino acids. Looked up from germline, CDR1 is MDHEN and CDR2 is SYDVKM. V lost 6 bases and J 3 bases, leaving 12 bases between the germline ends. CDR3 residues: CASSLWGSNQPQHF. In DNA, the CDR3 is TGTGCCAGCAGCCTCTGGGGCTCCAATCAGCCCCAGCATTTT.

The chain combines TRBV10-3 with TRBJ2-3; the D gene is possibly TRBD1 (6 bases). Trimming cost V 3 bases and J 0 bases, with 16 bases left between them. The CDR3 consists of 17 residues. Per germline, CDR1 ENHRY and CDR2 SYGVKD. The CDR3 region has the DNA TGTGCCATCAGTGATAGCAACAAGGGGGTTAGCACAGATACGCAGTATTTT. This translates into CAISDSNKGVSTDTQYF.

This sequence joins TRBV5-1 and TRBJ2-3; 8 positions match TRBD2. From germline, CDR1 is SGHRS and CDR2 YFSETQ. V lost 4 bases to trimming and J lost 5 bases; unmatched junction nucleotides: 3. CDR3 length: 13 amino acids. In nucleotides, the CDR3 is TGCGCCAGCAGCCCGGGGGGGAGAGATACGCAGTATTTT. Its translation: CASSPGGRDTQYF.

This chain uses TRBV6-5 with TRBJ2-5; possibly TRBD2 for D (7 bases). The germline V gene has CDR1 MNHEY and CDR2 SVGAGI. CDR3 size: 15 residues. V was trimmed by 0 bases and J by 5 bases, leaving 13 bases between them. The CDR3 nucleotides are TGTGCCAGCAGTTACTCGGGGGGGGCCGGGGAGACCCAGTACTTC. Amino acid sequence: CASSYSGGAGETQYF.